Presented here are 5 T cell receptor beta chains from one specimen sequenced in a study of long-term antiretroviral therapy in people with HIV. The assay used was immunoSEQ (version v3.0), run at survey level. Profiling relied on immunoSEQ multiplex PCR, and the TCRdb table lists in-frame clones only, not all of them. The sample comprises 30,000 or so clones, about four fifths of which are singletons, and around 3.7% rests with the top ten. This material consisted of unsorted PBMCs, taken 3 years after starting antiretroviral therapy. Receptors originate from a man aged 50 to 60 with HIV.

This clone was seen a few times. V is TRBV6-5 and J is TRBJ2-7; 7 positions agree with TRBD2. Germline CDR1 and CDR2: MNHEY and SVGAGI. The CDR3 has 13 amino acids. The V segment lost 9 bases and the J segment 5 bases; nucleotides outside the gene matches: 10. For the CDR3, the DNA is TGTGCCAGTTCCCGGCGGGAGTACAACGAGCAGTACTTC. Translation: CASSRREYNEQYF.

This chain uses TRBV27 with TRBJ2-7; D might be TRBD1 (6 bases). Trimming stripped 4 bases from V and 0 bases from J, with 10 bases between. The CDR3 spans 14 residues. CDR1 and CDR2 (germline): MNHEY, SMNVEV (reference sequence). The DNA for the CDR3 is TGTGCCAGCAGTTCACAGGGTAGCTCCTACGAGCAGTACTTC. This gives the protein CASSSQGSSYEQYF.

The CDR3 region is CASSFQTSTYEQYF. The CDR3 DNA follows: TGCGCCAGCAGCTTCCAGACATCTACCTACGAGCAGTACTTC. The rearrangement uses TRBV5-1 and TRBJ2-7; no reliable D call. CDR1 is SGHRS, CDR2 YFSETQ, per germline. Between the trimmed V and J ends, which lost 2 bases and 2 bases, there was a span of 11 bases. The CDR3 is 14 residues long.

The genes are TRBV28 and TRBJ2-3; 7 positions agree with TRBD2. This CDR3 has 15 residues. With 7 bases clipped from V and 0 bases from J, the junction kept 7 bases outside the gene matches. Germline values: CDR1 MDHEN, CDR2 SYDVKM. The CDR3, as DNA: TGTGCCAGCAACTGGCTAGCGGATAGCACAGATACGCAGTATTTT. This codes for CASNWLADSTDTQYF.

The rearrangement joins TRBV11-2 to TRBJ2-1; 13 bases are a match to TRBD2. The CDR3 has 19 residues. V gave up 5 bases and J gave up 2 bases; unmatched junction bases: 12. Per germline, CDR1 SGHAT and CDR2 FQNNGV. DNA for the CDR3: TGTGCCAGCAGCGGATTTACTAGCGGGGGGGCCCGAACCTACAATGAGCAGTTCTTC. Translating gives CASSGFTSGGARTYNEQFF.